These 13 T cell receptor beta chains came from one sample sequenced in a study of blood T cells in healthy people across ages. Sample-barcoded 5' priming and a J-beta primer mix drove a second PCR of 7 to 11 cycles. From the 5' RACE reads, TCRdb called clonotypes with MiXCR, one entry per CDR3 protein. The table includes about 1 million distinct CDR3 sequences, roughly a quarter detected once. This same sample was also part of a study on T cells of mothers and their children.

Material for sequencing was blood. The receptors stem from a girl aged 2 to 9 in good health.

This clonotype has only a few counts. This sequence may be a read error, since a much larger clone differs from it by one base. The J gene is TRBJ2-7, the V gene TRBV13; no firm D call. The length of the CDR3 is 13 residues. Trimming left V 3 bases short and J 6 bases short, with 12 bases between. Germline V CDR1 and CDR2: PRHDT, FYEKMQ (reference sequence). CDR3: CASSLGRTCEQYF. CDR3 nucleotides: TGTGCCAGCAGCTTGGGCCGGACCTGCGAGCAGTACTTC.

V is TRBV5-6 and J is TRBJ2-5; D ambiguous. The germline gives CDR1 SGHDT, CDR2 YYEEEE. The CDR3 has 16 amino acids. V lost 5 bases and J 4 bases, leaving 21 bases between the germline ends. The CDR3 nucleotides read TGTGCCAGCAGTACCCCTGGTGAGAGCTTCTCAGAGACCCAGTACTTC. It is translated as CASSTPGESFSETQYF.

This clonotype was counted a few times. The rearrangement links TRBV5-1 to TRBJ2-5; 14 bases agree with TRBD2. The J call may be wrong; the DNA end is better matched by TRBJ2-1. The germline V gene has CDR1 SGHRS and CDR2 YFSETQ. This CDR3 region has 16 residues. The CDR3 loop reads CASSLELGLAGDEQFF. In DNA form, the CDR3 reads TGCGCCAGCAGCTTGGAATTGGGACTAGCGGGAGATGAGCAGTTCTTC.

V gene TRBV12-3 or TRBV12-4 combines with J gene TRBJ1-2; 12 nucleotides match TRBD1. Losses at the gene ends were 6 bases for V and 2 bases for J; bases not matched to a gene: 7. The length of the CDR3 is 16 residues. The CDR3 here is CASSRDRGRRNYGYTF. The CDR3, as DNA: TGTGCCAGCAGCCGGGACAGGGGGCGCCGGAACTATGGCTACACCTTC.

This clonotype occurred a few times. The gene calls are TRBV3-1 and TRBJ2-5; the match to TRBD1 covers 8 bases. The CDR3 is made up of 15 amino acids. J gave up 4 bases and V 4 bases, and 8 bases lay outside the gene matches. Germline CDR1 reads LGHDT; CDR2 reads YNNKEL (reference sequence). DNA for the CDR3: TGTGCCAGCAGCCTGGACAGGGTCAATGGAGAGACCCAGTACTTC. Its protein is CASSLDRVNGETQYF.

The chain is built from TRBV11-2 and TRBJ2-1, with D possibly being TRBD2 (5 bases). CDR1 is SGHAT, CDR2 FQNNGV, per germline. This CDR3 contains 16 residues. V lost 0 bases, J lost 8 bases, and 17 bases lay in between. The CDR3 nucleotides read TGTGCCAGCAGCTTAGACCCGTCGACTACGGGCGATGAGCAGTTCTTC. Translation gives CASSLDPSTTGDEQFF. Filled out from reference TRBV11-2 and TRBJ2-1, the complete variable domain reads EAGVAQSPRYKIIEKRQSVAFWCNPISGHATLYWYQQILGQGPKLLIQFQNNGVVDDSQLPKDRFSAERLKGVDSTLKIQPAKLEDSAVYLCASSLDPSTTGDEQFFGPGTRLTVL.

This clonotype was counted between two and nine times. V and J are TRBV12-5 and TRBJ2-5; 7 bases agree with TRBD2. Trimming cost V 6 bases and J 2 bases; bases outside gene matches: 3. Germline CDR1 is LGHNT and CDR2 is FRNRAP. The CDR3 runs 13 residues. CDR3 protein: CASGGTTQETQYF. CDR3 nucleotide sequence: TGTGCTAGTGGGGGGACTACACAAGAGACCCAGTACTTC.

The gene calls are TRBV7-6 and TRBJ2-3; no definite D call. CDR3 length: 15 amino acids. CDR1 is SGHVS and CDR2 is FNYEAQ in the germline V gene. The V end was cut by 1 base, the J end by 2 bases, with 10 bases between. CDR3 residues: CASSLDGFLTDTQYF. The CDR3 DNA reads TGTGCCAGCAGCTTAGACGGCTTCCTCACAGATACGCAGTATTTT.

The V gene is TRBV20-1, the J gene TRBJ2-7; D remains unclear. The V end was cut by 1 base, the J end by 6 bases, with 7 bases between. The germline CDR1 and CDR2 sequences are DFQATT and SNEGSKA (reference sequence). This CDR3 has 11 residues. DNA for the CDR3: TGCAGTGCTAGAGGTAGCCTCGAGCAGTACTTC. Its protein is CSARGSLEQYF.

This chain connects TRBV11-1 to TRBJ1-1; no reliable D call. V was shortened by 5 bases and J by 8 bases, with 9 bases between the two germline ends. CDR1 and CDR2 from the germline V gene are SGHAT and FQDESV (reference sequence). This CDR3 comprises 11 residues. The CDR3 region has the DNA TGTGCCAGCAGCCAATTGGGGGAAGCTTTCTTT. Residues: CASSQLGEAFF.

This chain uses TRBV6-1 with TRBJ1-2, with 8 bases aligning to TRBD1. CDR3 length: 17 residues. Losses at the gene ends were 6 bases for V and 4 bases for J; bases not matched to a gene: 16. The germline V gene has CDR1 MNHNS and CDR2 SASEGT. The CDR3 region is CASSNGPGGGIAYGYTF. The CDR3, as DNA: TGTGCCAGCAGCAACGGGCCAGGGGGCGGGATAGCCTATGGCTACACCTTC.

V and J are TRBV29-1 and TRBJ2-4; D unclear. The CDR3 extends over 14 amino acids. V was pared by 4 bases and J by 1 base, with 11 bases between. CDR1 SQVTM and CDR2 ANQGSEA come from the germline V gene. This CDR3 is CSVATRLAKNIQYF. The CDR3 region has the DNA TGCAGCGTTGCCACAAGACTCGCCAAAAACATTCAGTACTTC.

This chain uses TRBV29-1 with TRBJ2-7, with TRBD2 as a possible D gene (5 bases). The CDR3 has 12 amino acids. Germline lookup yields CDR1 SQVTM and CDR2 ANQGSEA. V shed 3 bases and J shed 9 bases, with 15 bases lying between them. CDR3 coding DNA: TGCAGCGTTGATGCCCCAGCCGGAGGGCAGTACTTC. The encoded protein is CSVDAPAGGQYF.